Listed here are 21 T cell receptor beta chains from one sample, sequenced in a study of identical twins (dated by TCRdb to the mid-2010s). The protocol used for the library was 5' RACE. The sequencing machine was an Illumina HiSeq 2000. TCRdb reworked the public reads: Q25 trimming with fastp, MiXCR clone assembly, productive beta chains retained. Merged by CDR3 protein, the rows form single entries marked with the most common genes and DNA. The table for this sample lists approximately 680,000 distinct CDR3 sequences; under 8.5% of them were counted only once. Together, the top ten hold around 1.6% of the sample. These same records also appear under a second study, on yellow fever vaccine responses in identical twins.

The sample taken for sequencing was PBMCs. These receptors were taken from a woman between 18 and 30 years old in good health.

This clonotype came up many times. The chain couples TRBV6-2 or TRBV6-3 to TRBJ2-2, with TRBD1 as a possible D gene (6 bases). CDR1 is MNHEY, CDR2 SVGEGT, per germline. CDR3 length: 13 amino acids. V lost 5 bases, J lost 4 bases, and 8 bases lay in between. This CDR3 reads CASSHRVTGELFF. DNA of the CDR3: TGTGCCAGCAGTCACAGGGTCACCGGGGAGCTGTTTTTT.

This clonotype was detected only a few times. The chain couples TRBV18 to TRBJ2-5; 8 bases are a match to TRBD2. This CDR3 region has 15 residues. Trimming removed 2 bases from V and 2 bases from J; junction bases left unmatched: 4. Germline V lookup: CDR1 KGHSH, CDR2 LQKENI. The CDR3 nucleotides read TGTGCCAGCTCACCAATACTAGCGGAACAAGAGACCCAGTACTTC. Translation: CASSPILAEQETQYF.

This clonotype was seen only a few times. V gene TRBV18 combines with J gene TRBJ1-2, with 7 positions matching TRBD1. Germline loops: CDR1 KGHSH, CDR2 LQKENI. Losses at the gene ends were 0 bases for V and 0 bases for J; bases not matched to a gene: 1. This CDR3 is built from 15 residues. This chain's CDR3 is CASSPPQGTNYGYTF. The CDR3 DNA reads as TGTGCCAGCTCACCACCACAGGGGACTAACTATGGCTACACCTTC.

This clonotype was seen a handful of times. For the CDR3, the DNA is TGTGCCAGCAGCCCCACAATAAAGGGGACCCAGTACTTC. Its protein product is CASSPTIKGTQYF. The J gene is TRBJ2-5, the V gene TRBV7-3; D unclear. The V end was cut by 5 bases, the J end by 7 bases, with 14 bases between. Germline V CDR1 and CDR2: SGHTA, FQGTGA. There are 13 residues in the CDR3. Supplemented by reference TRBV7-3 and TRBJ2-5, the full variable domain reads GAGVSQTPSNKVTEKGKYVELRCDPISGHTALYWYRQSLGQGPEFLIYFQGTGAADDSGLPNDRFFAVRPEGSVSTLKIQRTERGDSAVYLCASSPTIKGTQYFGPGTRLLVL.

The sample holds a few counts of this clonotype. The gene calls are TRBV15 and TRBJ2-2; D ambiguous. CDR1 is LNHNV and CDR2 is YYDKDF in the germline V gene (reference sequence). The CDR3 extends over 12 amino acids. Trimming took off 6 bases at V and 6 bases at J, with 8 bases between the two ends. In nucleotides, the CDR3 is TGTGCCACCAGAGCGACGGCCGGGGAGCTGTTTTTT. Residues: CATRATAGELFF.

The J gene is TRBJ2-7, the V gene TRBV4-1; D could derive from TRBD1 or TRBD2 (6 bases each). Germline CDR1 reads MGHRA; CDR2 reads YSYEKL. Deletions cut 0 bases from V and 9 bases from J, with 15 bases between. The CDR3 totals 14 residues. CDR3: CASSQDRRDTLQYV. For the CDR3, the DNA is TGCGCCAGCAGCCAAGATAGGCGGGACACTCTGCAGTACGTC.

Ten or more counts support this clonotype. The rearrangement links TRBV5-1 to TRBJ2-1, with 8 bases aligning to TRBD2. Germline assignment: CDR1 SGHRS and CDR2 YFSETQ. Trimming removed 3 bases from V and 0 bases from J; junction bases left unmatched: 8. The CDR3 spans 17 residues. CDR3 coding DNA: TGCGCCAGCAGCTGGGGCCCGGGGGGGAGCTCCTACAATGAGCAGTTCTTC. This encodes CASSWGPGGSSYNEQFF.

This chain connects TRBV20-1 to TRBJ2-7, with TRBD2 identical over 12 bases. V gave up 0 bases and J gave up 4 bases; unmatched junction bases: 4. This CDR3 has 15 residues. The germline gives CDR1 DFQATT, CDR2 SNEGSKA (reference sequence). In nucleotides, the CDR3 is TGCAGTGCTAGAGATTCCCTAGCGGGAGGGTACGAGCAGTACTTC. It encodes CSARDSLAGGYEQYF.

This clonotype showed up just a few times. This chain links TRBV6-5 with TRBJ1-6; D unresolved. Germline CDR1 and CDR2: MNHEY and SVGAGI. Trimming pared 0 bases from V and 7 bases from J, leaving 10 bases between. This CDR3 comprises 15 residues. This CDR3 reads CASSYSAAGNSPLHF. CDR3 bases: TGTGCCAGCAGTTACTCTGCAGCCGGGAATTCACCCCTCCACTTT.

This chain uses TRBV20-1 with TRBJ2-7; possibly TRBD1 for D (7 bases). CDR1 and CDR2 from the germline V gene are DFQATT and SNEGSKA (reference sequence). Trimming took off 1 base at V and 4 bases at J, with 14 bases between the two ends. The length of the CDR3 is 14 residues. CDR3 amino acids: CSARVRGDLYEQYF. Written as DNA, the CDR3 is TGCAGTGCTAGAGTCAGGGGGGACCTGTACGAGCAGTACTTC.

The sample holds many counts of this clonotype. The J gene is TRBJ1-4, the V gene TRBV7-9; TRBD1 is a possible D gene (6 bases). The CDR3 runs to 15 residues. Germline-derived CDR1 and CDR2 are SEHNR and FQNEAQ (reference sequence). Trimming stripped 1 base from V and 7 bases from J, with 13 bases between. The CDR3 spells CASSLVQGPIEKLFF. In DNA, the CDR3 is TGTGCCAGCAGCTTAGTGCAGGGGCCGATTGAAAAACTGTTTTTT.

CDR3 bases: TGTGCCAGCAGCGTAGCACCCGGGACAGGGAGAAAGGGCGGGGAGCTGTTTTTT. Its translation is CASSVAPGTGRKGGELFF. This chain links TRBV9 with TRBJ2-2; 9 bases are a match to TRBD1. The CDR3 consists of 18 residues. CDR1 and CDR2 from the germline V gene are SGDLS and YYNGEE. V trimming: 0 bases; J trimming: 7 bases; junction bases outside the gene matches: 13.

About this clonotype itself: The junction departs from germline at one end; a sequencing error may be responsible. This chain connects TRBV20-1 to TRBJ2-2, with 13 bases identical to TRBD2. Germline V gene data show CDR1 as DFQATT and CDR2 as SNEGSKA (reference sequence). There are 17 residues in the CDR3. The DNA of the CDR3 is TGCAGCGCTAGACACACTAGCGGGAGGGCCTTCACCGGGGAGCTGTTTTTT. Translation: CSARHTSGRAFTGELFF.

The chain recombines TRBV5-1 with TRBJ2-7, with 8 nucleotides matching TRBD1. The CDR3 is 17 amino acids. The V and J ends lost 4 bases and 3 bases, in that order; junction bases with no gene match: 15. Germline CDR1 and CDR2: SGHRS and YFSETQ. CDR3 DNA: TGCGCCAGCAGCCGTTCAGGGACCGGGACAGGAATCTACGAGCAGTACGTC. Its protein product is CASSRSGTGTGIYEQYV.

This chain links TRBV6-5 with TRBJ2-5; maybe TRBD2 (6 bases). Looked up from germline, CDR1 is MNHEY and CDR2 is SVGAGI. CDR3 length: 14 amino acids. The V end lost 3 bases, the J end lost 3 bases, and 11 bases lay between the germline ends. This CDR3 is CASSYMGGKETQYF. CDR3 DNA sequence: TGTGCCAGCAGTTATATGGGGGGAAAAGAGACCCAGTACTTC.

The chain carries TRBV20-1 and TRBJ2-7; D remains ambiguous. Per germline, CDR1 DFQATT and CDR2 SNEGSKA (reference sequence). The CDR3 sequence is 11 residues long. Trimming took 4 bases from V and 5 from J, leaving 9 bases between them. Here the CDR3 reads CSAIDRNEQYF. The CDR3 nucleotides read TGCAGTGCTATCGATAGGAACGAGCAGTACTTC.

This clonotype was seen a handful of times. This sequence joins TRBV29-1 and TRBJ2-1, with D tentatively TRBD1 or TRBD2 (5 bases each). The V and J ends lost 0 bases and 3 bases respectively, with 18 bases between them. The V gene's germline CDR1 is SQVTM and CDR2 ANQGSEA. The CDR3 spans 17 residues. CDR3 region: CSVEDLAGSANYNEQFF. The CDR3 coding sequence is TGCAGCGTTGAAGATCTCGCAGGGAGCGCTAACTACAATGAGCAGTTCTTC.

The chain is built from TRBV7-2 and TRBJ2-2; D might be TRBD2 (5 bases). V lost 3 bases, J lost 7 bases, and 15 bases lay in between. The CDR3 is 15 residues long. The germline gives CDR1 SGHTA, CDR2 FQGNSA. The chain's CDR3 is CASSFRTGKGGELFF. The CDR3 DNA sequence: TGTGCCAGCAGCTTCCGTACGGGGAAAGGCGGGGAGCTGTTTTTT.

V is TRBV15 and J is TRBJ1-5; a possible D gene is TRBD1 (5 bases). The CDR3 sequence is 15 residues long. The V end was cut by 0 bases, the J end by 6 bases, with 12 bases between. Per the germline V gene, CDR1 is LNHNV and CDR2 is YYDKDF (reference sequence). The CDR3 DNA follows: TGTGCCACCAGCAGAGATTGGGCAGGGACTCAGCCCCAGCATTTT. Translation: CATSRDWAGTQPQHF.

This clonotype was counted between two and nine times. The chain employs TRBV9 and TRBJ1-3; D remains ambiguous. V lost 3 bases to trimming and J lost 1 base, with 11 bases between them. Looked up from germline, CDR1 is SGDLS and CDR2 is YYNGEE. The CDR3 is 15 amino acids. In nucleotides, the CDR3 is TGTGCCAGCAGCGCCCAACCTGGGTCTGGAAACACCATATATTTT. Translated, it gives CASSAQPGSGNTIYF.

There are a few counts of this clonotype. The chain couples TRBV5-1 to TRBJ1-1, with D possibly matching TRBD1 (6 bases). V was cut by 1 base and J by 2 bases, with 18 bases left in between. Per the germline V gene, CDR1 is SGHRS and CDR2 is YFSETQ. CDR3 length: 17 amino acids. In DNA form, the CDR3 reads TGCGCCAGCAGCTTGATGGGGGCAGGGAGCGTTAACACTGAAGCTTTCTTT. Residues: CASSLMGAGSVNTEAFF.